The 17 T cell receptor beta chains below come from one sample, sequenced in a study of OX40 agonist ivuxolimab in advanced cancers. The library was generated by the immunoSEQ multiplex PCR assay. Imported from immuneACCESS, the table was reduced by TCRdb to in-frame sequences with V and J called. These copies leave out some clones; in studies compared against another copy, an unresolved V gene accounts for under half, and the cause of the remainder is not known. The sample includes tens of thousands of clones, with approximately 90% observed a single time. Of the sample, more than 0.15% falls within the top ten clones. Material: CD4+ or CD8+ T cells sorted from blood, obtained in a trial of the OX40 agonist ivuxolimab. The receptor set was obtained from an adult with an advanced solid tumor such as melanoma, head and neck, liver or kidney cancer.

V is TRBV28 and J is TRBJ2-5; a weak D match, TRBD1 (5 bases). The CDR3 spans 15 residues. The germline V gene encodes CDR1 MDHEN and CDR2 SYDVKM. Trimming stripped 2 bases from V and 5 bases from J, with 15 bases between. The CDR3 loop is CASSLGWGVMETQYF. DNA of the CDR3: TGTGCCAGCAGTTTAGGTTGGGGCGTTATGGAGACCCAGTACTTC. The full variable domain, its missing parts supplied by reference TRBV28 and TRBJ2-5, is DVKVTQSSRYLVKRTGEKVFLECVQDMDHENMFWYRQDPGLGLRLIYFSYDVKMKEKGDIPEGYSVSREKKERFSLILESASTNQTSMYLCASSLGWGVMETQYFGPGTRLLVL.

The V call is TRBV2, the J call TRBJ1-6; D may be TRBD1 (6 bases). The CDR3 runs 14 residues. Germline-derived CDR1 and CDR2 are SNHLY and FYNNEI. Trimming pared 0 bases from V and 10 bases from J, leaving 10 bases between. This CDR3 is CASSEALRGSPLHF. CDR3 DNA: TGTGCCAGCAGTGAAGCGCTAAGGGGGTCACCCCTCCACTTT.

This chain links TRBV5-8 with TRBJ1-5; D gene unclear. Trimming removed 4 bases at V and 7 bases at J, with 15 bases between. The CDR3 covers 14 residues. Germline V CDR1 and CDR2: SGHTS, YDEGEE. The CDR3 DNA sequence: TGTGCCAGCAGCGATGTTTGGGTGAGGCAGCCCCAGCATTTT. This codes for CASSDVWVRQPQHF. The variable domain in full, completed from reference TRBV5-8 and TRBJ1-5, reads EAGVTQSPTHLIKTRGQQATLRCSPISGHTSVYWYQQALGLGLQFLLWYDEGEERNRGNFPPRFSGRQFPNYSSELNVNALELEDSALYLCASSDVWVRQPQHFGDGTRLSIL.

The chain employs TRBV5-6 and TRBJ1-1, with D possibly being TRBD1 (5 bases). Germline-derived CDR1 and CDR2 are SGHDT and YYEEEE. Deletions cut 1 base from V and 1 base from J, with 14 bases between. This CDR3 is 16 amino acids long. Here the CDR3 DNA reads TGTGCCAGCAGCTTGCGGGGGGTAATGAGGAACACTGAAGCTTTCTTT. Protein product: CASSLRGVMRNTEAFF.

V usage is TRBV6-1 and J usage is TRBJ2-7, with unresolved D. Germline loops: CDR1 MNHNS, CDR2 SASEGT. The CDR3 sequence is 12 residues long. The V end was cut by 5 bases, the J end by 2 bases, with 7 bases between. CDR3 in DNA: TGTGCCAGCAGTCACCCCCCCTACGAGCAGTACTTC. Translating gives CASSHPPYEQYF.

This chain connects TRBV5-1 to TRBJ2-6, with D uncertain. Per germline, CDR1 SGHRS and CDR2 YFSETQ. The germline V and J ends were trimmed by 4 bases and 2 bases, with 13 bases remaining between them. The CDR3 is 16 residues long. The CDR3 region is CASSPLATTGANVLTF. As DNA, the CDR3 is TGCGCCAGCAGCCCGTTAGCCACCACTGGGGCCAACGTCCTGACTTTC.

This chain joins TRBV7-8 and TRBJ1-3, with D uncertain. Germline-derived CDR1 and CDR2 are SGHVS and FQNEAQ. The ends were cut back, 5 bases at V and 0 bases at J, with 8 bases in the middle. The CDR3 is 14 residues long. The CDR3 protein is CASSVASSGNTIYF. The CDR3 bases are TGTGCCAGCAGCGTCGCCTCCTCTGGAAACACCATATATTTT.

The chain combines TRBV27 with TRBJ2-4; 14 nucleotides match TRBD2. The CDR3 is 16 amino acids. The junction had 4 bases not matched to a gene; V was cut back by 5 bases and J by 4 bases. CDR1 is MNHEY, CDR2 SMNVEV, per germline (reference sequence). The CDR3 is CASSPRLAGGKNIQYF. Written as DNA, the CDR3 is TGTGCCAGCAGTCCTAGACTAGCGGGAGGGAAAAACATTCAGTACTTC.

The rearrangement uses TRBV2 and TRBJ2-3, with 7 bases fitting TRBD1. Germline V gene sequence: CDR1 SNHLY, CDR2 FYNNEI. This CDR3 region has 11 residues. V lost 11 bases to trimming and J lost 2 bases; unmatched junction nucleotides: 1. CDR3 residues: CAGQVTDTQYF. The CDR3 DNA reads as TGTGCCGGACAGGTCACAGATACGCAGTATTTT.

The chain employs TRBV9 and TRBJ2-2; 9 bases agree with TRBD1. The CDR3 totals 15 residues. V gave up 4 bases and J gave up 7 bases; unmatched junction bases: 8. CDR1 is SGDLS, CDR2 YYNGEE, per germline. In DNA, the CDR3 is TGTGCCAGCAGCATTCGGACAGGGGAATTCGGGGAGCTGTTTTTT. The encoded protein is CASSIRTGEFGELFF.

The rearrangement joins TRBV27 to TRBJ1-5, with D hard to call. This CDR3 comprises 13 residues. The V and J ends lost 2 bases and 5 bases respectively, with 7 bases between them. Germline lookup yields CDR1 MNHEY and CDR2 SMNVEV (reference sequence). CDR3 sequence reads: CASSLSDDQPQHF. CDR3 DNA: TGTGCCAGCAGTTTAAGCGACGATCAGCCCCAGCATTTT.

This clone appeared once. The chain has TRBV28 and TRBJ2-1, with unresolved D. CDR1 and CDR2 from the germline V gene are MDHEN and SYDVKM. Trimming stripped 2 bases from V and 6 bases from J, with 11 bases between. The CDR3 totals 14 residues. The CDR3 sequence is CASSLAGSGNEQFF. Written as DNA, the CDR3 is TGTGCCAGCAGTTTAGCTGGGTCCGGCAATGAGCAGTTCTTC.

This rearrangement joins TRBV4-1 to TRBJ2-7, with 8 bases lining up with TRBD2. The J segment lost 2 bases and the V segment lost 8 bases, leaving 5 bases of the junction unmatched. The germline V gene has CDR1 MGHRA and CDR2 YSYEKL. The CDR3 has 13 residues. CDR3 coding DNA: TGCGCCAGCGGGCCGGGGGGGCCCTACGAGCAGTACTTC. As protein: CASGPGGPYEQYF.

The table lists this clone with a count of one. This rearrangement joins TRBV10-3 to TRBJ2-7; D remains ambiguous. This CDR3 region has 13 residues. V gave up 6 bases and J gave up 3 bases, with 12 bases separating them. The germline CDR1 and CDR2 sequences are ENHRY and SYGVKD. CDR3 loop: CAIRVNIDYEQYF. The CDR3 DNA is TGTGCCATCAGAGTTAACATCGACTACGAGCAGTACTTC.

The gene calls are TRBV30 and TRBJ2-6, with D possibly matching TRBD2 (6 bases). The CDR3 sequence is 16 residues long. Trimming left V 4 bases short and J 3 bases short, with 16 bases between. Germline CDR1 is GTSNPN and CDR2 is SVGIG (reference sequence). This CDR3 is CAWTNLGGVGANVLTF. The CDR3 DNA is TGTGCCTGGACCAACTTGGGGGGAGTTGGGGCCAACGTCCTGACTTTC.

The V and J genes are TRBV19 and TRBJ2-2, with 11 bases matching TRBD2. The trim removed 1 base at V and 3 bases at J, leaving 4 bases unmatched. The CDR3 is 17 residues long. Germline V gives CDR1 LNHDA, CDR2 SQIVND (reference sequence). DNA for the CDR3: TGTGCCAGTAGTATAGCTTCTAGCGGGAGGTACACCGGGGAGCTGTTTTTT. It translates to CASSIASSGRYTGELFF.

This clone was seen once. The V call is TRBV9, the J call TRBJ1-6; D possibly corresponds to TRBD1 (5 bases). Trimming took off 3 bases at V and 10 bases at J, with 17 bases between the two ends. From germline, CDR1 is SGDLS and CDR2 YYNGEE. This CDR3 contains 15 residues. The CDR3 region is CASSAPGPGKSPLHF. As DNA, the CDR3 is TGTGCCAGCAGCGCACCGGGACCAGGAAAGTCACCCCTCCACTTT.